This T cell receptor beta chain was identified in a study of cytomegalovirus exposure and HLA in healthy donors (dated by TCRdb to 2016 to 2017). Regarding the study in general: An earlier analysis of under 600 of the donors reported approximately 270 Gb of sequence data and about 100 million unique TCR beta sequences from around 200 million T cells. About 320 gigabases of sequencing data and roughly 90 million unique TCR sequences were included in an early release covering about 620 HLA-typed donors. The genetic ancestry cluster associated with self-reported Caucasian donors included 80% to 90% of the 300 to 450 genotyped donors. The aim of the study was to test whether cataloging public T cell receptors could identify signatures of past pathogen exposure. The study used immunosequencing to profile the T cell repertoires of several hundred subjects and linked those repertoires to cytomegalovirus serostatus. In addition to the first cohort of 666 subjects, a separate validation cohort of 130 or so different subjects was used. To predict cytomegalovirus infection status, the study combined high-throughput TCR immunosequencing, statistical association of individual TCRs with disease status, and machine learning. A later analysis re-examined previously published TCR beta repertoires from about 700 donors and added high-resolution HLA genotyping to investigate patterns of TCR occurrence. Rather than drawing on any new phenotypic data, the later analysis identified candidate immune exposures from TCR beta sequences and the way those sequences occurred across donors. To decide whether each TCR beta V gene segment behaved as functional or pseudogenic, an earlier analysis of fewer than 750 of the donors relied on high-throughput TCR beta sequencing. Donor age, sex, ethnicity and CMV serostatus were collected together with the repertoire data. In a later genetic analysis, genome-wide SNP genotypes for about three fifths of the roughly 670 donors were used, and that subset was treated as a discovery cohort. All discovery cohort repertoires had been generated on a single sequencing platform. Both class I and class II loci were covered by HLA typing, at four-digit resolution. The number of donors typed differed by locus, with roughly 629-640 for A, B, C, DRB1 and DQB1, roughly 520 for DQA1, under 610 for DPA1, and some 440 for DPB1. A handful of DR-DQ haplotypes were handled as single units for association and clustering because linkage in the cohort was strong. On average, roughly 250,000 unique TCR beta nucleotide sequences were sequenced per donor among some 420 genotyped donors of the cohort, with 15% to 20% of those sequences being non-productive.

With regard to this clone: There is no known antigen for this receptor. There are no base qualities to consult, and no much larger clone falls within one base.

Results the study describes overall, beyond this receptor: At a false discovery rate of 0.05, a later analysis linked 16,951 TCR beta sequences to specific HLA alleles. It was suggested by the authors that the approach could potentially be generalized to other disease states and immunological phenotypes. In an earlier analysis of roughly 560 of the donors, most TCR beta V segments were observed in productive rearrangements about 87% or about 30% of the time, broadly matching IMGT annotations. A later genetic analysis associated a missense DCLRE1C variant with V-gene and J-gene trimming of TCR beta chains, and an independent cohort replicated the association. A later analysis found that HLA-associated TCR beta chains were more clonally expanded and had lower generation probabilities than equally common non-associated chains. Because the 87-base-pair reads could not distinguish some IMGT-functional V segments, including TRBV6-2 and TRBV6-3, those segments were excluded. The study gave a list of more than 150 TCR beta chains associated with cytomegalovirus. While some public TCRs were present in many individuals, most TCR sequences turned up only very rarely across donors. Roughly uniform sequencing depth across donors was assumed in presence/absence analyses, although this assumption may not hold. According to a later genetic analysis, donors in an Asian-associated ancestry cluster had fewer N-insertions in productive TCRs than the approximately 670-donor mean. When HLA alleles, especially DR and DQ, strongly co-occurred, attributing TCR associations to individual alleles was difficult. In a later analysis, TCR association rates were found to vary across HLA loci, with the most associated TCRs seen for DRB1 alleles and the fewest for HLA-C alleles. Most CMV-associated TCR beta chains appeared to be HLA-restricted in a later analysis, and the HLA associations seemed to be driven largely by CMV exposure. The only immune exposure information available for the cohort was CMV serostatus. The cohort was sequenced for TCR beta chains only, and without alpha or paired-chain data the features that could be detected were limited. Because some donors lacked HLA typing at each locus, the association tests relied only on the typed subset. Linkage disequilibrium might explain the correlated functional status among segregating V segments, but an unknown experimental factor could not be ruled out. Cytomegalovirus status was reported to be diagnosed by the classifier with high specificity and sensitivity in both the original and validation cohorts. A group of highly shared sequence variants was considered likely to be a technical artifact of the sequencing pipeline. The earlier analysis of fewer than 750 of the donors excluded some 15 rarely observed V segments, including chromosome 9 orphons, because counts were too low. A later analysis reported that several top co-occurrence clusters appeared linked to parvovirus B19, influenza, CMV and Epstein-Barr virus. A further reported finding was that TCR beta sequences accurately predicted the HLA-A and HLA-B alleles for most subjects in the first cohort. In vitro tests confirmed that a few of the cytomegalovirus-associated TCR beta chains recognize cytomegalovirus antigens.

Including cysteine and phenylalanine, the CDR3 has 15 amino acids. Only the CDR3 part of the read is kept: 45 bases, read in frame from the first base. V drops 2 bases and J drops 5 bases, leaving 15 bases in between. CDR1 and CDR2 are read off the germline V gene as MDHEN and SYDVKM. The cohort was made up of around 720 healthy bone marrow donors. Cohort members were all nominally healthy when sampled, although unrecorded immune exposures were likely present. The donor was CMV seronegative and was included in the group of a few hundred seronegative cohort members. Every donor gave a peripheral blood sample, and the peripheral blood mononuclear cells from that sample were used for TCR beta sequencing. The Qiagen DNeasy Blood Extraction Kit was used to extract genomic DNA from the blood cell samples. Libraries were built with the immunoSEQ multiplex PCR assay. A mixture of 60 forward primers for TCR Vbeta segments and 13 reverse primers for TCR Jbeta segments was used in the multiplex PCR. The CDR3 region of rearranged TCR beta genes was amplified from genomic DNA with a multiplex PCR assay. On the Illumina HiSeq System, the amplified TCR beta libraries were sequenced as 87-base-pair reads. The authors' analysis ran thus. Across the roughly 670 repertoires, a later analysis counted 80 million or so unique TCR beta chains, approximately 12 million of which were shared by at least two donors. Raw reads were error-corrected and collapsed into unique sequences with a nearest-neighbor algorithm that merged closely related sequences to remove PCR and sequencing errors. CDR3 sequences were aligned to IMGT reference sequences to assign V, D and J gene segments. For a sequence to be retained, a match of at least six nucleotides to both a V gene segment and a J gene segment was required. Rearrangements were called productive when the CDR3 lacked stop codons and stayed in frame with V and J; all others were non-productive. Following IMGT convention, CDR3 was defined as the stretch from the second conserved V-encoded cysteine up to the conserved J-encoded phenylalanine. In an earlier analysis of roughly 610 of the donors, sequences lacking an unambiguous match to a single V gene segment were excluded. An earlier analysis of 500 to 600 of the donors classified V segments as functional when productive rearrangements were above 56.7% and as segregating when the standard deviation between donors was above 5%. To diagnose cytomegalovirus status from the catalog of TCR beta chain sequences, a statistical classification framework was built. In a later analysis, V and J genes were assigned by comparing TCR nucleotide sequences against IMGT/GENE-DB human TR gene sequences. In a later analysis, CDR3 sequences and most-parsimonious VDJ recombination scenarios were assigned using the TCRdist pipeline. A later analysis defined each TCR beta chain by its CDR3 amino acid sequence plus V-gene family, and excluded reads lacking a unique V-gene family. As a way to deal with suspected cross-contamination and a sequencing artifact, a later analysis dropped 500 to 700 nucleotide sequences that were highly shared and had low generation probability. In a later analysis, a clonal expansion index was calculated for each public chain from normalized within-repertoire ranks of inferred template counts. In a later analysis, generation probabilities were computed with a VDJ recombination model fitted to out-of-frame rearrangements, and the resulting probabilities were checked against IGoR. Hypergeometric tests were used in a later analysis to score TCR-TCR, TCR-HLA and TCR-CMV co-occurrence, with a repertoire-size bias correction applied to the TCR pairs. To estimate false discovery rates, a later analysis permuted the HLA or CMV assignments 20 times. A later analysis grouped co-occurring TCRs with DBSCAN, adding TCRdist sequence similarity when clustering within HLA-allele-positive subsets. Repertoires with fewer than 30,000 or more than 120,000 public chains were left out of co-occurrence clustering, as were five repertoires with anomalous nucleotide sharing. The table comes from immuneACCESS by way of TCRdb, which keeps in-frame sequences with V and J called. Part of the clones is missing from these tables; in studies checked, under half for an unresolved V gene and the rest for unknown reasons. V and J calls and clone size are as listed in that table; D and trimming were resolved from the DNA. The sample yields 160,000 or so clones; 80% were counted once. 0.95% to 1.5% of the sample lies in the top ten.

The sequenced material came from PBMCs. The TCR was taken from a woman in her fifties or sixties in good health and CMV-seronegative. The V and J segments used are TRBV28 and TRBJ1-1; the D segment could be TRBD1, given 6 matching bases. The bases are TGTGCCAGCAGTTTAGGGGCACGGGGGGCGACTGAAGCTTTCTTT. It encodes CASSLGARGATEAFF.